This T cell receptor (beta chain) was identified during a study of blood T cell repertoires in COVID-19. Study information: Sample material is recorded as cDNA or gDNA derived from T cells, B-cell-depleted T cells, or PBMCs.

Participants' own reports of clinical history determined their cohort assignment. Assay: immunoSEQ multiplex PCR; the TCRdb copy retains only in-frame clones and omits some. The sample holds 250,000 to 300,000 clones; roughly nine tenths are singletons and the top ten take 0.95% to 1.5%. The sequencing input was PBMCs or T cells enriched from blood (not recorded which). This clonotype was sampled from a human donor in a cohort exposed to, infected with or recovered from COVID-19 (not recorded which). The donor label of this sample is uncertain.

The DNA of the CDR3 is TGTGCCAGCAGCCTCAACGGCGGGAATGAGCAGTTCTTC. Amino acid sequence: CASSLNGGNEQFF. This chain connects TRBV6-5 to TRBJ2-1; weak D call: TRBD2 (5 bases). This CDR3 comprises 13 residues. Germline V lookup: CDR1 MNHEY, CDR2 SVGAGI. V shed 6 bases and J shed 7 bases, with 13 bases lying between them.